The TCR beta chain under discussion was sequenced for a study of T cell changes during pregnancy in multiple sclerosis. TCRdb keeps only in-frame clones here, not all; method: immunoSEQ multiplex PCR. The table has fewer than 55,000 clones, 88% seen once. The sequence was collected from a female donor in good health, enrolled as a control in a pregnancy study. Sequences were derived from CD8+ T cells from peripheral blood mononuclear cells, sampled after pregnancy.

The CDR3 spells CASSIPGINQPQHF. The CDR3 DNA follows: TGTGCCAGTAGTATTCCAGGGATCAATCAGCCCCAGCATTTT. This chain joins TRBV19 and TRBJ1-5; weak D call: TRBD1 (5 bases). V was clipped by 3 bases and J by 3 bases, with 9 bases between them. This CDR3 has 14 amino acids. Germline-derived CDR1 and CDR2 are LNHDA and SQIVND (reference sequence).